This T cell receptor beta chain stems from a study of T cell responses to AZD1222 COVID-19 vaccine. Overall study results and limits: The donor cohort was predominantly white British with a female majority, and clonal diversity may have been underestimated. Following two doses of AZD1222, Spike-specific TCR breadth and depth rose. Repertoire sampling was restricted to post-peak T cell response timepoints.

As to this clone: Its antigen is undetermined.

TCRdb's table, derived via immunoSEQ multiplex PCR, lists solely in-frame clones and lacks some. The table shows some 80,000 clones, with 70% to 80% occurring only once. This specimen consisted of peripheral blood, obtained 28 days after the second dose of the MenACWY control vaccine. The sequence was obtained from an adult who received the MenACWY meningococcal vaccine as a control.

CDR3 amino acids: CASSPFTGVNTEAFF. CDR3 nucleotide sequence: TGTGCCAGCAGTCCCTTTACAGGGGTGAACACTGAAGCTTTCTTT. V gene TRBV6-5 combines with J gene TRBJ1-1; 7 nucleotides match TRBD1. The trim removed 5 bases at V and 0 bases at J, leaving 6 bases unmatched. This CDR3 spans 15 amino acids. The germline V gene encodes CDR1 MNHEY and CDR2 SVGAGI.